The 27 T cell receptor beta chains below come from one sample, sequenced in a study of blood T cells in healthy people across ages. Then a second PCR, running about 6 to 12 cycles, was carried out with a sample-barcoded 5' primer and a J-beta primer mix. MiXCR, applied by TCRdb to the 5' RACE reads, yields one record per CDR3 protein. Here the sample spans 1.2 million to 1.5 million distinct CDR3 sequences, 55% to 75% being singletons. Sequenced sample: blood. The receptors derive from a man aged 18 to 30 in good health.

In DNA, the CDR3 is TGCAGCGTTGACGGGACTAGCGGGAGAAGTGGGCAGTTCTTC. Protein: CSVDGTSGRSGQFF. The rearrangement uses TRBV29-1 and TRBJ2-1; 14 bases match TRBD2. The trim removed 3 bases at V and 12 bases at J, leaving 7 bases unmatched. CDR3 size: 14 residues. Germline V gene lookup returns CDR1 SQVTM and CDR2 ANQGSEA.

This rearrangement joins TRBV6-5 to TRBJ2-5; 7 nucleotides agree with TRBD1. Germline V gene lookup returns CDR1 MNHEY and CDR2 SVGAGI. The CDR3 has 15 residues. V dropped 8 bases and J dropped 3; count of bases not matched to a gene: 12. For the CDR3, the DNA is TGTGCCAGCGCCCCGGGGATCAGGGGGAAAGAGACCCAGTACTTC. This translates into CASAPGIRGKETQYF.

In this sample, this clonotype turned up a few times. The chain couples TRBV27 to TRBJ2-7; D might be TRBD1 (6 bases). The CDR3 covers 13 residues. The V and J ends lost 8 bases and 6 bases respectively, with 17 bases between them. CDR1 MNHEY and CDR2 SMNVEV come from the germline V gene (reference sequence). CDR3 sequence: CASSAGVPGEQYF. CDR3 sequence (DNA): TGTGCCAGCTCCGCAGGGGTCCCAGGCGAGCAGTACTTC.

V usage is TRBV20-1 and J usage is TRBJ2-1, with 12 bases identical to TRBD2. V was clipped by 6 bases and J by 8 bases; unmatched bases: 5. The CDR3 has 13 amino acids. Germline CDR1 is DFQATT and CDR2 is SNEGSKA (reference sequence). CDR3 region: CSAPTSGSDEQFF. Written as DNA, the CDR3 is TGCAGTGCACCGACTAGCGGGAGCGATGAGCAGTTCTTC.

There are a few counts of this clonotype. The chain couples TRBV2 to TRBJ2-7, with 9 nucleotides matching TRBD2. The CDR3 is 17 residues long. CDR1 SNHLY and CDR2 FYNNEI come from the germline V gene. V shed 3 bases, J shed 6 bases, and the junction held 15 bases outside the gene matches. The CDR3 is CASSEGPAGLAFVEQYF. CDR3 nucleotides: TGTGCCAGCAGTGAGGGTCCAGCGGGACTAGCTTTCGTCGAGCAGTACTTC.

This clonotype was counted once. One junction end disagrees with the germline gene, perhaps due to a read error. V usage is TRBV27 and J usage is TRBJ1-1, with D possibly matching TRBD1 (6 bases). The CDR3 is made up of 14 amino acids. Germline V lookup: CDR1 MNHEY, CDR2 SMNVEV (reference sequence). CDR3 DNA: TGTGCCAGCAGTTGGAGGGGGAGGAACACTGAAGATTTCTTT. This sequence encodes CASSWRGRNTEDFF.

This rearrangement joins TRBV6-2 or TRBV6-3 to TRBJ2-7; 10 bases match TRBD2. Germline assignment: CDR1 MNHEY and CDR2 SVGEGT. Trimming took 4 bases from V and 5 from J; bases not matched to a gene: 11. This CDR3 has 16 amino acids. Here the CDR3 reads CASSLAAGGLLHEQYF. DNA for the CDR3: TGTGCCAGCAGTTTAGCAGCGGGAGGGCTCCTCCACGAGCAGTACTTC.

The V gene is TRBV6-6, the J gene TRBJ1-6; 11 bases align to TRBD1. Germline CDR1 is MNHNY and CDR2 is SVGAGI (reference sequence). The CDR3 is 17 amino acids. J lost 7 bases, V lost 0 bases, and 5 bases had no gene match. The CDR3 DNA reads TGTGCCAGCAGTTACTCACCCGGGACAGGGGGGAATTCACCCCTCCACTTT. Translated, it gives CASSYSPGTGGNSPLHF.

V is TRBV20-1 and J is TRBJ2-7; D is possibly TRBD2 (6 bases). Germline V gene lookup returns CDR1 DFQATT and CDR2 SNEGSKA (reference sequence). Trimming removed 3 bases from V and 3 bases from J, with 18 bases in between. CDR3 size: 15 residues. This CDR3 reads CSASLRERNYYEQYF. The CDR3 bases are TGCAGTGCTAGCCTTCGGGAGCGAAATTACTACGAGCAGTACTTC.

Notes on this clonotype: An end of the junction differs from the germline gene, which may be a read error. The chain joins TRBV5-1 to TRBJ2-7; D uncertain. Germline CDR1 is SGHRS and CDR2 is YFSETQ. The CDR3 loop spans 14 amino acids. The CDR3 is CASSRGPSSYAQYF. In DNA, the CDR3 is TGCGCCAGCAGCCGCGGTCCGAGCTCCTACGCGCAGTACTTC.

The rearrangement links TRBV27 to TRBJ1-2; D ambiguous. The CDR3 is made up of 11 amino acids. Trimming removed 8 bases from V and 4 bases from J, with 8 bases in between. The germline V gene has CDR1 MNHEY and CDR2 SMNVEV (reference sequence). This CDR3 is CASGSPYGYTF. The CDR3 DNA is TGTGCCAGCGGCAGCCCCTATGGCTACACCTTC.

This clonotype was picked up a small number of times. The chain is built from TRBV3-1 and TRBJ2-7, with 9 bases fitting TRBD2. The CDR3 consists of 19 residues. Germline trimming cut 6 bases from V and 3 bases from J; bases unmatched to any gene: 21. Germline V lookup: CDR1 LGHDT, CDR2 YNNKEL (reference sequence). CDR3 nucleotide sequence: TGTGCCAGCAGGAACGCCGGGACTAGCCTACGAGCTACCAGCTACGAGCAGTACTTC. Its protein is CASRNAGTSLRATSYEQYF.

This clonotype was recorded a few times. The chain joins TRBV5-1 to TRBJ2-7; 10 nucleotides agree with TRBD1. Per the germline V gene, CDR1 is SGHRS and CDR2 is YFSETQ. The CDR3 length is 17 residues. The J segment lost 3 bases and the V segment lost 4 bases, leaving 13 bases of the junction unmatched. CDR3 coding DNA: TGCGCCAGCAGCGTGGGACAGGGGACGACCATCCTCTACGAGCAGTACTTC. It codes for CASSVGQGTTILYEQYF.

The CDR3 nucleotides read TGCGCCAGCAGCTTGGAGATGGGCGCAGATACGCAGTATTTT. Translation: CASSLEMGADTQYF. V is TRBV5-1 and J is TRBJ2-3; no firm D call. Germline lookup yields CDR1 SGHRS and CDR2 YFSETQ. V lost 0 bases, J lost 4 bases, and 9 bases lay in between. The CDR3 sequence is 14 residues long. Full variable domain (rest looked up from reference TRBV5-1 and TRBJ2-3): KAGVTQTPRYLIKTRGQQVTLSCSPISGHRSVSWYQQTPGQGLQFLFEYFSETQRNKGNFPGRFSGRQFSNSRSEMNVSTLELGDSALYLCASSLEMGADTQYFGPGTRLTVL.

CDR3: CASSPRTSGRGDTQYF. The CDR3, as DNA: TGTGCCAGCAGCCCTCGGACTAGCGGGAGAGGTGATACGCAGTATTTT. The chain uses TRBV3-1 and TRBJ2-3, with 13 bases fitting TRBD2. Germline CDR1 LGHDT, CDR2 YNNKEL (reference sequence). V gave up 4 bases and J gave up 6 bases; unmatched junction bases: 7. The CDR3 extends over 16 amino acids.

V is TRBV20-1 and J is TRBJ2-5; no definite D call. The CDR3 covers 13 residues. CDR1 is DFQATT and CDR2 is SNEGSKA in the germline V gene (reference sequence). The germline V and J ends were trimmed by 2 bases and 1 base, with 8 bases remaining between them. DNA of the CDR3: TGCAGTGCTAGAACACCGGGCCAAGAGACCCAGTACTTC. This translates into CSARTPGQETQYF.

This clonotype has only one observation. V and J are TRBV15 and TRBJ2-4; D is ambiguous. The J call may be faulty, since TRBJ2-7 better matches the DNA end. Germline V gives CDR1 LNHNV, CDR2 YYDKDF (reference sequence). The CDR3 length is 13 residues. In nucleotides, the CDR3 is TGTGCCACCAGCAGATCAGTGGGCTCCGAGCAGTACTTC. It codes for CATSRSVGSEQYF.

This CDR3 reads CASSYSWTSGSLKAPETQYF. CDR3 nucleotide sequence: TGTGCCAGCAGTTACTCTTGGACTAGCGGGAGTCTTAAGGCACCAGAGACCCAGTACTTC. The chain carries TRBV6-5 and TRBJ2-7; TRBD2 matches at 13 bases. Judging by the DNA end, TRBJ2-5 fits better; the J call may be wrong. The CDR3 spans 20 residues. Per the germline V gene, CDR1 is MNHEY and CDR2 is SVGAGI.

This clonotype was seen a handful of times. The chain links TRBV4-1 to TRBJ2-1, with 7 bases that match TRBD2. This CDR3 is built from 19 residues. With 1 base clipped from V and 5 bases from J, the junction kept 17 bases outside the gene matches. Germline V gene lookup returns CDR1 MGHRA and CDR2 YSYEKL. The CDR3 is CASSQVSPALVAGNNEQFF. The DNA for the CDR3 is TGCGCCAGCAGCCAAGTATCGCCAGCTCTGGTAGCGGGTAACAATGAGCAGTTCTTC.

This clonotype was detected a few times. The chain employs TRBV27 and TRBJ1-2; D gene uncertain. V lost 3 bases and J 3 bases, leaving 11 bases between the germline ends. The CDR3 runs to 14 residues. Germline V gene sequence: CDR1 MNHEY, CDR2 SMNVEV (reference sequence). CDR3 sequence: CASSFGRDDYGYTF. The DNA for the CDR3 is TGTGCCAGCAGTTTCGGACGGGATGACTATGGCTACACCTTC.

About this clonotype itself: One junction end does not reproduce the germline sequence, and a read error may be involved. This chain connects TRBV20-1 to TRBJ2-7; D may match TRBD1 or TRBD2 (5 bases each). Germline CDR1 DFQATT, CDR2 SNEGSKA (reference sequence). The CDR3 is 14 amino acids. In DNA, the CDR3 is TGCAGTGCTAGTCCCGGGACGGTCGCCTACGGGCAGTACTTC. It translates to CSASPGTVAYGQYF.

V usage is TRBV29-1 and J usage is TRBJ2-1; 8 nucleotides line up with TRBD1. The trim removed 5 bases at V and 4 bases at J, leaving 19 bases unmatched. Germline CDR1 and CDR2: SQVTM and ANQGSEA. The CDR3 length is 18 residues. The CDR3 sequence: CSVLPTGVVLASYNEQFF. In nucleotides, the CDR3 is TGCAGCGTTCTCCCGACAGGGGTTGTTCTAGCGTCTTACAATGAGCAGTTCTTC.

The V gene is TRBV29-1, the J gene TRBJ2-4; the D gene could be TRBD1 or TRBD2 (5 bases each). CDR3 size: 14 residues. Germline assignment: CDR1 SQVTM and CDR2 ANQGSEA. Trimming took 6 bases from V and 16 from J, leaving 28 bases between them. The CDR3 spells CSVQGRSDTYEHYF. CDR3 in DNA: TGCAGCGTCCAGGGACGCTCCGATACCTACGAGCATTACTTC.

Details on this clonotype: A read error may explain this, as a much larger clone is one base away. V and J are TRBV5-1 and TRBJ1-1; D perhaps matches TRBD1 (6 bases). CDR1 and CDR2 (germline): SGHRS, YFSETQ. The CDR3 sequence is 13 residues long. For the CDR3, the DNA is TGCGCCAGCAGCCGGGACATGAACGCTGAAGCTTTCTTT. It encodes CASSRDMNAEAFF. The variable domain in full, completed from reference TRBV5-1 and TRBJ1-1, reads KAGVTQTPRYLIKTRGQQVTLSCSPISGHRSVSWYQQTPGQGLQFLFEYFSETQRNKGNFPGRFSGRQFSNSRSEMNVSTLELGDSALYLCASSRDMNAEAFFGQGTRLTVV.

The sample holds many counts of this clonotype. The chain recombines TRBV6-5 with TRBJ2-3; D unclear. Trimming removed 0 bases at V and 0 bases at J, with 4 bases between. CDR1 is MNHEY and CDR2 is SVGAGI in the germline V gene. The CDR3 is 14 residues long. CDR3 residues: CASSYSGSTDTQYF. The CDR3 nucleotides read TGTGCCAGCAGTTACTCCGGGAGCACAGATACGCAGTATTTT.

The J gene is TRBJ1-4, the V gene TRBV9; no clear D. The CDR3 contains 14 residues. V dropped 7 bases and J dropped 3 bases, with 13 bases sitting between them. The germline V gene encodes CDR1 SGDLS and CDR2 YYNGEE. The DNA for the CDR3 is TGTGCCAGCGCCGACGGGATTTCTAATGAAAAACTGTTTTTT. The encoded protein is CASADGISNEKLFF.

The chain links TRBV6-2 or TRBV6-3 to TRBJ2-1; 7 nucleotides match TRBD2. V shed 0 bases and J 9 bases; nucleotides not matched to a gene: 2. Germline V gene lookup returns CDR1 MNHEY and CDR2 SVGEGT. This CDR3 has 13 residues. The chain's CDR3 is CASSYSGGFEQFF. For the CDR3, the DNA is TGTGCCAGCAGTTACTCGGGGGGGTTTGAGCAGTTCTTC.